The 8 T cell receptor beta chains below all came from one sample that was sequenced in a study of CD8 T cells in ankylosing spondylitis. TCRdb re-called the 5' RACE reads with MiXCR, one entry per CDR3 protein. Of about 700,000 distinct CDR3 sequences in the sample, under 20% were seen once. Findings and caveats of the study: A TCR beta motif made of several highly homologous variants seemed typical of ankylosing spondylitis blood.

Antigen specificity for these receptors is unknown. Sequencing used blood, either unsorted or a sorted T cell fraction (not recorded which). The source is a male donor with ankylosing spondylitis.

This chain uses TRBV6-2 or TRBV6-3 with TRBJ2-7; possible D gene TRBD1, 6 bases. Germline CDR1 is MNHEY and CDR2 is SVGEGT. V lost 5 bases, J lost 1 base, and 15 bases lay in between. The CDR3 runs 15 residues. CDR3: CASSGLTGPSYEQYF. DNA for the CDR3: TGTGCCAGCAGTGGCCTGACAGGTCCATCCTACGAGCAGTACTTC.

This clonotype was counted a few times. The chain employs TRBV11-2 and TRBJ2-1, with 7 bases that match TRBD2. Losses at the gene ends were 6 bases for V and 0 bases for J; bases not matched to a gene: 17. CDR1 and CDR2 (germline): SGHAT, FQNNGV. The CDR3 spans 19 residues. DNA for the CDR3: TGTGCCAGCAGGCGTGGGGGGGTATTTGGGATCAGCTCCTACAATGAGCAGTTCTTC. Protein: CASRRGGVFGISSYNEQFF.

The chain links TRBV9 to TRBJ2-2, with TRBD1 matching over 8 bases. V gave up 6 bases and J gave up 6 bases; unmatched junction bases: 19. Germline V lookup: CDR1 SGDLS, CDR2 YYNGEE. The CDR3 sequence is 18 residues long. This chain's CDR3 is CASTPTDRGGRVSGELFF. The CDR3, as DNA: TGTGCCAGCACCCCAACAGACAGGGGCGGAAGGGTGTCCGGGGAGCTGTTTTTT.

This clonotype was found once. Compared with germline, one end of the junction differs, possibly owing to a read error. The chain links TRBV3-1 to TRBJ2-2; 9 bases are shared with TRBD2. The CDR3 extends over 19 amino acids. Germline CDR1 LGHDT, CDR2 YNNKEL (reference sequence). The DNA of the CDR3 is TGTGCCAGCTGCCACCCCGGCGGGCGCGGGAGGGCTCTTACCGGGGAGCTGTTTTTT. It yields the protein CASCHPGGRGRALTGELFF.

The genes are TRBV20-1 and TRBJ2-7; no clear D gene. The CDR3 length is 13 residues. CDR1 and CDR2 from the germline V gene are DFQATT and SNEGSKA (reference sequence). Between the trimmed V and J ends, which lost 6 bases and 2 bases, there was a span of 14 bases. CDR3 DNA: TGCAGTGCCTGGCGGTCATCAGCCTACGAGCAGTACTTC. Translating gives CSAWRSSAYEQYF.

This clonotype was detected only a few times. J is TRBJ2-7 and V is TRBV7-9; TRBD1 matches at 8 bases. The CDR3 has 13 amino acids. J gave up 3 bases and V 4 bases, and 2 bases lay outside the gene matches. Germline CDR1 and CDR2: SEHNR and FQNEAQ (reference sequence). In DNA form, the CDR3 reads TGTGCCAGCAGCTCGGACAGGGTCTACGAGCAGTACTTC. Amino acids: CASSSDRVYEQYF.

The genes are TRBV20-1 and TRBJ2-5; D may be TRBD1 (6 bases). V was pared by 5 bases and J by 1 base, with 11 bases between. The germline V gene encodes CDR1 DFQATT and CDR2 SNEGSKA (reference sequence). The length of the CDR3 is 13 residues. Here the CDR3 reads CSAVGQLQETQYF. CDR3 bases: TGCAGTGCTGTTGGACAGCTCCAAGAGACCCAGTACTTC.

This clonotype was counted only a few times. J is TRBJ1-1 and V is TRBV29-1; D unresolved. Per the germline V gene, CDR1 is SQVTM and CDR2 is ANQGSEA. V lost 4 bases and J 1 base, leaving 7 bases between the germline ends. The CDR3 is 12 amino acids. This chain's CDR3 is CSVVGRNTEAFF. For the CDR3, the DNA is TGCAGCGTTGTTGGCAGGAACACTGAAGCTTTCTTT.